This TCR beta chain comes out of a study of blood T cell repertoires in COVID-19. At the level of the study: Spain, Italy and the United States supplied samples that represented acute and convalescent COVID-19.

In the original workflow: Reference gene primer amplification in the assay estimated nucleated cell counts. Some clones are missing from TCRdb's copy, which holds only in-frame ones; the method was immunoSEQ multiplex PCR. That table supplies the V and J calls and clone size; D and trimming were determined from the DNA. The sample has about 170,000 clones; approximately 80% are singletons. This CDR3 is built from 15 residues. Trimming cost V 2 bases and J 4 bases, with 15 bases left between them. Germline loops: CDR1 SNHLY, CDR2 FYNNEI. The genes are TRBV2 and TRBJ2-7; D is undetermined. Sample: peripheral blood. The TCR was taken from a woman older than 75 with COVID-19, enrolled during active disease. The chain's CDR3 is CASSENSPHPYEQYF. The DNA for the CDR3 is TGTGCCAGCAGTGAAAACTCCCCCCACCCATACGAGCAGTACTTC.